Frequency places the clone carrying this T cell receptor beta chain as medium-sized. This entry is derived from a study of CD8 T cells in cerebrospinal fluid in Alzheimer's disease. No DNA is given; TCRdb re-called the 10x single-cell sequencing reads and lists each CDR3 protein once. The sample has over 700 distinct CDR3 sequences. The receptor was derived from a human donor with Parkinson's disease. Sequencing input: cerebrospinal fluid.

The CDR3: CASSQAGVPYEQYF. The rearrangement joins TRBV4-1 to TRBJ2-7. Germline V CDR1 and CDR2: MGHRA, YSYEKL. The CDR3 length is 14 residues.